The source of this T cell receptor beta chain is a study of shared clonotypes between healthy human individuals (dated by TCRdb to about 2020). Turning to the overall study: Three men and a couple of women, aged 18 to 49 years, made up the cohort. For each donor, three plates each were used for CD4 naive and CD4 memory, two plates were used for CD8 naive, and one plate was used for CD8 memory. Blood TCR repertoires of about five healthy adults were deeply sequenced to estimate repertoire size and the extent of clonotype sharing between individuals. To increase sequencing depth and limit assay-specific biases, different laboratories used diverse techniques to prepare libraries and sequence TCR repertoires. Each donor's leukapheresis produced roughly between roughly 0.85 and 9 billion PBMCs.

The paper's findings and limits, for the study overall: Sampling was restricted to blood, and TCR repertoires in tissue are likely to differ from TCR repertoires in blood. Based on pairwise subsampling, the degree of clonotype sharing among donors was expected to be affected by sequencing depth. Because the study included a small number of donors, the genetic and exposure-history diversity represented was limited. Sharing across a handful of donors was observed for around 4.8% of naive CD4, 3.5% of naive CD8, 2% to 2.5% of memory CD4, and about 0.4% of memory CD8 clonotypes. Rarefaction of sorted-subset datasets indicated incomplete sequencing despite the large sequencing depth. Estimated clonotype richness was generally larger for naive than for memory subsets. Higher generation probabilities were observed for clonotypes shared by all four sorted-subset donors than for non-shared clonotypes.

Using the deep immunoSEQ assay, TCR CDR3 regions were amplified from genomic DNA by multiplex PCR. Genomic DNA extracted from each cell subset was distributed evenly over all wells of several immunoSEQ 96-well plates, and each plate served as one replicate. For sorted subsets, about 200 ng genomic DNA, equal to tens of thousands of T cell genomes, was loaded into each replicate PCR. Purified libraries were measured with a Qubit 3.0 fluorometer, size-checked on a Bioanalyzer 2100, and measured again with the KAPA Library Quantification kit. A separate single-read 150-cycle Illumina NextSeq 550 flow cell was used to sequence each immunoSEQ 96-well plate. The study's processing was this. Because only junctional sequences without quality scores were contained in the immunoSEQ output, filtering matching that applied to full-length reads could not be performed. To assign V/J genes and CDR3, sequences were annotated using PyIR, a Python wrapper for IgBLAST v1.9, with IMGT germline references. Reads were removed for weak V/J assignments (E-value above 1e-6), missing CDR3, stop codons, out-of-frame junctions, or ambiguous translated residues. V3J clonotypes were defined by identical inferred V gene, J gene, and CDR3 amino acid sequence. Percentage overlap between repertoires was calculated by dividing the number of shared unique clonotypes by the size of the smaller repertoire. Repertoire richness was assessed with RTK rarefaction, the Chao1 estimator, and Recon v2.1 estimates of unobserved clonotypes. Generation probabilities were computed with OLGA for all TCRbeta clonotypes obtained by the gDNA method from several donors. TCRdb took this table from immuneACCESS and kept in-frame rearrangements with V and J called. Such tables lack part of the clones; where checked against another copy, unresolved V genes explain under half of the gap, and the rest is unexplained. V and J calls plus clone size are reproduced from that table; the DNA served to infer D and trimming. In this sample the table shows 180,000 or so clones, 85% to 95% of which occur a single time. More than 0.06% of the sample comes from the top ten.

Cut back by 5 bases and 5 bases, the V and J ends lie 16 bases apart. From the cysteine up to the phenylalanine, the CDR3 has a length of 15 residues. The CDR3 DNA has 45 bases and is translated from base 1. CDR1 and CDR2, per the germline V gene, are MDHEN and SYDVKM. A remark on this clone: Its antigen remains undetermined. Base quality data are lacking; no much larger clone is found one base away.

The donors were healthy, HIV-negative adults with no recently reported acute infections or vaccinations. All donors were Caucasian adults living in Nashville, Tennessee, USA. CD4+ T cells were enriched by magnetic negative selection, after which naive cells were positively selected on CD45RA and the negative fraction was taken as the memory subset. After blood collection by leukapheresis, PBMCs were isolated using Ficoll-Histopaque density gradient centrifugation and then cryopreserved in the vapor phase of liquid nitrogen. Analytical flow cytometry was used to check the purity and quantity of every magnetically sorted T cell population. Genomic DNA was isolated from each sorted fraction and quantified by UV absorbance on a Nanodrop 2000c.

The material sequenced was naive CD4+ T cells sorted from blood. The meaning of the sample's cell subset or site label: CD45RA+ positively selected. The rearrangement joined TRBV28 to TRBJ1-5; no D gene call is confident. The receptor was isolated from a woman aged 25-40 years in good health. At the DNA level, the sequence is TGTGCCAGCAGTCCCCGGTTGAGGCATGATCAGCCCCAGCATTTT. The resulting protein is CASSPRLRHDQPQHF.